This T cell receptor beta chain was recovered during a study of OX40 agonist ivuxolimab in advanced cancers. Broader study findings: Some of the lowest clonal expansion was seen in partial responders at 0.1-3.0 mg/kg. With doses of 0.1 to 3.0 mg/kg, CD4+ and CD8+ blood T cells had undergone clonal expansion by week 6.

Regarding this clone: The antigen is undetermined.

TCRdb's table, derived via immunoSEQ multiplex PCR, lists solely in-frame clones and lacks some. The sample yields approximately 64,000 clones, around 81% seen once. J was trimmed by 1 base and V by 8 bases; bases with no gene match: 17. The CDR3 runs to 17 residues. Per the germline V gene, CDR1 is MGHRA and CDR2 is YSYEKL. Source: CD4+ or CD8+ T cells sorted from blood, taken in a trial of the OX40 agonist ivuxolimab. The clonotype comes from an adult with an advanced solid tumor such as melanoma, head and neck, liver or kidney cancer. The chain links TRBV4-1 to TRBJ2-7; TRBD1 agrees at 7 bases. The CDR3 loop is CASRKNDRDSESYEQYF. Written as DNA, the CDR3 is TGCGCCAGCCGCAAAAATGACCGGGACAGCGAGTCCTACGAGCAGTACTTC.